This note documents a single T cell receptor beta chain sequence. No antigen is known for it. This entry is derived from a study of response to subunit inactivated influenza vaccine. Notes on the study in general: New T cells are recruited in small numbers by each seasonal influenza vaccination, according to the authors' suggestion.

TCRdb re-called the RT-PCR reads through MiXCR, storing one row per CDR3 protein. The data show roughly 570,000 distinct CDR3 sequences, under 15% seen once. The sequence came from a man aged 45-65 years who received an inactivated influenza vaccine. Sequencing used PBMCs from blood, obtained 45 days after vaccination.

The CDR3 is CASSAGVYYGYTF. CDR3 DNA sequence: TGTGCCAGCAGTGCCGGTGTCTACTATGGCTACACCTTC. The chain is built from TRBV27 and TRBJ1-2; the D is unclear. This CDR3 has 13 amino acids. The V gene lost 5 bases and the J gene lost 3 bases, with 10 bases spanning the gap. The germline gives CDR1 MNHEY, CDR2 SMNVEV (reference sequence).